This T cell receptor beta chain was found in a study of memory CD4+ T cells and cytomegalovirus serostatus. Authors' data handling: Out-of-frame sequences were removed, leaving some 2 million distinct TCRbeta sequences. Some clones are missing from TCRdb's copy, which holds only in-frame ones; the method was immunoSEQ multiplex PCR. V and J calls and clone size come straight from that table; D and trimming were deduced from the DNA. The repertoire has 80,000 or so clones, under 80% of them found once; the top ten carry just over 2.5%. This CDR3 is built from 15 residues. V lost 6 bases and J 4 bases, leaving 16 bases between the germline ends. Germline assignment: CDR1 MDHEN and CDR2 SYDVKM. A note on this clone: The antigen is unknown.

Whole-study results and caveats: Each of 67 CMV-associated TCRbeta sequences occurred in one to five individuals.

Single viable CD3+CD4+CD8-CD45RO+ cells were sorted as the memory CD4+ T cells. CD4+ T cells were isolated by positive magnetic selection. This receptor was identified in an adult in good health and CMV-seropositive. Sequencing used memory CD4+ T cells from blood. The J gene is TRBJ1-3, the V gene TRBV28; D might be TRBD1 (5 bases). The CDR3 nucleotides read TGTGCCAGCAGCGGGGGAAGGGGCAGGGGAAACACCATATATTTT. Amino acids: CASSGGRGRGNTIYF.